These 21 T cell receptor beta chains originate from one sample sequenced in a study of radiation and T cells in renal cell carcinoma. As for time point: blood 2 weeks post-SBRT. Treatment given: 15 Gy SBRT to primary tumor, nephrectomy 4 weeks later. Generated by immunoSEQ multiplex PCR, the TCRdb table keeps only in-frame clones and is missing some. The sample holds fewer than 90,000 clones, approximately 86% seen once. Sequences were derived from blood, sampled from a patient whose treatment included radiotherapy and nephrectomy. Every receptor here comes from a woman aged 50 to 60 with renal cell carcinoma.

The sample holds one count of this clone. V gene TRBV9 combines with J gene TRBJ1-3; D might be TRBD1 (5 bases). Germline V gives CDR1 SGDLS, CDR2 YYNGEE. This CDR3 comprises 16 residues. Trimming shortened V by 0 bases and J by 2 bases, and 12 bases separated the two germline ends. CDR3 protein: CASSVAVGGAGNTIYF. The CDR3 coding sequence is TGTGCCAGCAGCGTAGCCGTGGGGGGGGCTGGAAACACCATATATTTT. The whole variable domain, filled in from reference TRBV9 and TRBJ1-3, reads DSGVTQTPKHLITATGQRVTLRCSPRSGDLSVYWYQQSLDQGLQFLIQYYNGEERAKGNILERFSAQQFPDLHSELNLSSLELGDSALYFCASSVAVGGAGNTIYFGEGSWLTVV.

V usage is TRBV5-4 and J usage is TRBJ2-5; perhaps TRBD2 as D (6 bases). The J call may not be correct, given that the DNA end is closer to TRBJ2-7. The CDR3 extends over 13 amino acids. Germline V gene lookup returns CDR1 SGHNT and CDR2 YYREEE (reference sequence). The CDR3 region has the DNA TGTGCCAGCTCCCCCGTGGGGAGGTACGAGCAGTACTTC. Translated: CASSPVGRYEQYF.

The chain links TRBV25-1 to TRBJ2-1, with D maybe TRBD1 (6 bases). Germline V gene data show CDR1 as MGHDK and CDR2 as SYGVNS. This CDR3 spans 15 amino acids. V dropped 1 base and J dropped 2 bases, with 9 bases sitting between them. CDR3: CASSESTGAYNEQFF. In DNA form, the CDR3 reads TGTGCCAGCAGTGAATCGACAGGAGCCTACAATGAGCAGTTCTTC.

V gene TRBV5-8 combines with J gene TRBJ2-3; unclear D gene. V lost 0 bases, J lost 2 bases, and 10 bases lay in between. The CDR3 spans 15 residues. The germline V gene encodes CDR1 SGHTS and CDR2 YDEGEE. CDR3 in amino acids: CASSLASRPTDTQYF. The CDR3 DNA follows: TGTGCCAGCAGCTTGGCCAGTCGCCCCACAGATACGCAGTATTTT.

V gene TRBV6-5 combines with J gene TRBJ1-2; 10 positions agree with TRBD1. The V segment lost 5 bases and the J segment 7 bases; nucleotides outside the gene matches: 4. From germline, CDR1 is MNHEY and CDR2 SVGAGI. This CDR3 has 13 residues. The CDR3 sequence is CASSRGQGGGYTF. CDR3 nucleotides: TGTGCCAGCAGTCGCGGACAGGGGGGTGGCTACACCTTC.

The CDR3 bases are TGCAGCGTTGAGGACGAACAGGGGGATGAGCAGTTCTTC. Its translation is CSVEDEQGDEQFF. The chain is built from TRBV29-1 and TRBJ2-1, with 8 bases fitting TRBD1. The CDR3 covers 13 residues. V trimming: 3 bases; J trimming: 8 bases; junction bases outside the gene matches: 6. The germline V gene encodes CDR1 SQVTM and CDR2 ANQGSEA.

The rearrangement joins TRBV15 to TRBJ1-5; a weak D match, TRBD1 (5 bases). Trimming pared 1 base from V and 5 bases from J, leaving 6 bases between. The CDR3 covers 13 residues. Germline CDR1 is LNHNV and CDR2 is YYDKDF (reference sequence). The CDR3 sequence: CATSRGGHQPQHF. CDR3 DNA: TGTGCCACCAGCAGAGGGGGCCATCAGCCCCAGCATTTT.

The chain couples TRBV10-3 to TRBJ1-6; 7 bases line up with TRBD1. Germline V gene sequence: CDR1 ENHRY, CDR2 SYGVKD. Germline trimming cut 6 bases from V and 9 bases from J; bases unmatched to any gene: 11. The CDR3 length is 15 residues. CDR3 nucleotide sequence: TGTGCCATCAGCGAGACACAGGGACAGAGTTCACCCCTCCACTTT. It yields the protein CAISETQGQSSPLHF.

This clone was observed once. The genes are TRBV27 and TRBJ2-1, with D perhaps TRBD1 (6 bases). The V end was cut by 5 bases, the J end by 7 bases, with 12 bases between. This CDR3 region has 13 residues. CDR1 is MNHEY and CDR2 is SMNVEV in the germline V gene (reference sequence). As DNA, the CDR3 is TGTGCCAGCAGTCCCCAGGGGAATAATGAGCAGTTCTTC. This sequence encodes CASSPQGNNEQFF.

This clone was seen a handful of times. The gene calls are TRBV29-1 and TRBJ2-6, with TRBD2 identical over 7 bases. The V gene's germline CDR1 is SQVTM and CDR2 ANQGSEA. There are 18 residues in the CDR3. The V segment lost 4 bases and the J segment 0 bases; nucleotides outside the gene matches: 12. The CDR3 here is CSVVAGEVSLSGANVLTF. CDR3 DNA sequence: TGCAGCGTTGTTGCGGGAGAAGTTAGCCTCTCTGGGGCCAACGTCCTGACTTTC. Combining the CDR3 with reference TRBV29-1 and TRBJ2-6 gives the whole variable domain SAVISQKPSRDICQRGTSLTIQCQVDSQVTMMFWYRQQPGQSLTLIATANQGSEATYESGFVIDKFPISRPNLTFSTLTVSNMSPEDSSIYLCSVVAGEVSLSGANVLTFGAGSRLTVL.

The chain couples TRBV19 to TRBJ1-5, with no clear D. This CDR3 has 14 residues. V was pared by 3 bases and J by 4 bases, with 10 bases between. In germline, CDR1 is LNHDA, CDR2 SQIVND (reference sequence). For the CDR3, the DNA is TGTGCCAGTAGTATTTTGGAATCTAATCAGCCCCAGCATTTT. Protein product: CASSILESNQPQHF.

This chain uses TRBV12-5 with TRBJ2-5; 7 bases agree with TRBD2. Trimming removed 5 bases from V and 5 bases from J; junction bases left unmatched: 5. In germline, CDR1 is LGHNT, CDR2 FRNRAP. CDR3 length: 13 residues. As DNA, the CDR3 is TGTGCTAGTGGTCCCAGCGGGGCCGAGACCCAGTACTTC. Translated, it gives CASGPSGAETQYF. Full variable domain (outside the CDR3, taken from reference TRBV12-5 and TRBJ2-5): DARVTQTPRHKVTEMGQEVTMRCQPILGHNTVFWYRQTMMQGLELLAYFRNRAPLDDSGMPKDRFSAEMPDATLATLKIQPSEPRDSAVYFCASGPSGAETQYFGPGTRLLVL.

The rearrangement joins TRBV19 to TRBJ1-5; perhaps TRBD1 as D (5 bases). This CDR3 is 14 amino acids long. V dropped 6 bases and J dropped 3 bases, with 12 bases sitting between them. CDR1 is LNHDA, CDR2 SQIVND, per germline (reference sequence). The chain's CDR3 is CASRFSGLNQPQHF. The DNA of the CDR3 is TGTGCCAGTAGGTTTTCAGGGCTCAATCAGCCCCAGCATTTT.

V is TRBV6-1 and J is TRBJ2-3; 12 bases map to TRBD2. The V gene's germline CDR1 is MNHNS and CDR2 SASEGT. This CDR3 has 15 residues. V lost 6 bases and J lost 2; bases outside the gene matches: 3. CDR3 amino acids: CASSLAGGITDTQYF. In DNA, the CDR3 is TGTGCCAGCAGCCTAGCGGGGGGGATCACAGATACGCAGTATTTT.

The gene calls are TRBV7-2 and TRBJ2-1; 9 bases fit TRBD2. Looked up from germline, CDR1 is SGHTA and CDR2 is FQGNSA. CDR3 length: 17 residues. The V gene end was trimmed by 2 bases and the J gene end by 4 bases; junction bases not matched to a gene: 9. The CDR3 DNA follows: TGTGCCAGCAGCTTAATAGTTAGCGGGGGTGGGTACAATGAGCAGTTCTTC. Protein: CASSLIVSGGGYNEQFF.

The V and J genes are TRBV7-2 and TRBJ1-4, with D possibly being TRBD1 (6 bases). This CDR3 contains 14 residues. Deletions cut 2 bases from V and 8 bases from J, with 12 bases between. Germline values: CDR1 SGHTA, CDR2 FQGNSA. Here the CDR3 reads CASSLYAGEEKLFF. CDR3 nucleotide sequence: TGTGCCAGCAGCTTATACGCAGGGGAGGAAAAACTGTTTTTT.

The J gene is TRBJ2-2, the V gene TRBV2; D possibly uses TRBD1 or TRBD2 (5 bases each). Per germline, CDR1 SNHLY and CDR2 FYNNEI. CDR3 length: 15 residues. The germline V and J ends were trimmed by 7 bases and 8 bases, with 20 bases remaining between them. The CDR3 bases are TGTGCCAGCACTCCTACCGGGGCCCAAGGGGGGGAGCTGTTTTTT. Translating it yields CASTPTGAQGGELFF. Using reference TRBV2 and TRBJ2-2 for the parts outside the CDR3, the full variable domain is EPEVTQTPSHQVTQMGQEVILRCVPISNHLYFYWYRQILGQKVEFLVSFYNNEISEKSEIFDDQFSVERPDGSNFTLKIRSTKLEDSAMYFCASTPTGAQGGELFFGEGSRLTVL.

Remarks on this clone: One end of the junction is discordant with germline, which a read error may explain. The sample holds other DNA sequences that translate to the same CDR3. The chain employs TRBV28 and TRBJ1-3, with 7 bases matching TRBD1. Germline CDR1 MDHEN, CDR2 SYDVKM. This CDR3 is 13 amino acids long. The CDR3 loop reads CASSFRGRNTIYF. For the CDR3, the DNA is TGTGCCAGTAGTTTTAGGGGGCGAAACACCATATATTTT. Drawing the rest from reference TRBV28 and TRBJ1-3, the complete variable domain is DVKVTQSSRYLVKRTGEKVFLECVQDMDHENMFWYRQDPGLGLRLIYFSYDVKMKEKGDIPEGYSVSREKKERFSLILESASTNQTSMYLCASSFRGRNTIYFGEGSWLTVV.

The CDR3, as DNA: TGTGCCACCAGCCGGGGGGGATACACAGATACGCAGTATTTT. Protein product: CATSRGGYTDTQYF. The V call is TRBV15, the J call TRBJ2-3; 8 positions agree with TRBD2. Trimming removed 5 bases from V and 2 bases from J; junction bases left unmatched: 3. There are 14 residues in the CDR3. Germline V gene data show CDR1 as LNHNV and CDR2 as YYDKDF (reference sequence).

This chain uses TRBV6-1 with TRBJ1-6; D is undetermined. The V gene lost 8 bases and the J gene lost 15 bases, with 11 bases spanning the gap. The CDR3 is made up of 10 amino acids. Germline CDR1 is MNHNS and CDR2 is SASEGT. The CDR3 region is CASRYTVLHF. As DNA, the CDR3 is TGTGCCAGCCGTTATACAGTCCTCCACTTT.

The count of this clone is one. This chain links TRBV5-1 with TRBJ1-5; D might be TRBD1 (5 bases). The CDR3 contains 15 residues. Germline loops: CDR1 SGHRS, CDR2 YFSETQ. Deletions cut 4 bases from V and 0 bases from J, with 11 bases between. The DNA for the CDR3 is TGCGCCAGCAGCGCAGCCGGGGCTAGCAATCAGCCCCAGCATTTT. Its protein product is CASSAAGASNQPQHF.